The source of this TCR beta chain is a study of early T cells in non-severe SARS-CoV-2 infection. The overall study: The input, bulk RNA from unsorted whole blood, was sequenced, and chains were unpaired.

There are many counts of this clonotype. The target antigen is unknown. The V gene's germline CDR1 is MNHEY and CDR2 SMNVEV (reference sequence). The CDR3 has 14 amino acids. V lost 4 bases to trimming and J lost 10 bases, with 17 bases between them. Individually, cDNA molecules had unique molecular identifiers attached to them. MiXCR was run by TCRdb on the 5' RACE reads, yielding one entry per CDR3 protein. This sample carries 35,000 to 45,000 distinct CDR3 sequences, around 5% of them seen once, and the ten largest clones take 25% to 30%. Study-wide results and caveats: Using VDJdb, the matching emphasized anti-spike CD8 responses while missing private and CD4 specificities.

The sequence came from an adult who was a healthcare worker with PCR-confirmed SARS-CoV-2 infection or an uninfected control (not recorded which). This chain joins TRBV27 and TRBJ2-1; D unclear. The sequencing input was whole blood. The CDR3 nucleotides read TGTGCCAGCAGTTCCGGAGTCGGCACCTCGGAGCAGTTCTTC. The encoded protein is CASSSGVGTSEQFF.